This paragraph covers one T cell receptor (beta chain) sequence. The antigen remains undetermined. V lost 0 bases and J 5 bases, leaving 10 bases between the germline ends. The V gene's germline CDR1 is SGDLS and CDR2 YYNGEE. The CDR3 has 14 amino acids. The data were taken from a study of cytomegalovirus exposure and HLA in healthy donors. Points from the study as a whole: As confirmed in vitro, three CMV-associated chains were specific for CMV antigens. Reportedly, a later analysis found an Asian-associated ancestry cluster had fewer N-insertions than the roughly 630-donor mean. Analysis was carried out at a later point, and it linked a missense DCLRE1C variant to TCR beta V- and J-gene trimming.

Amplification used 60 Vbeta primers and 13 Jbeta primers. The data were produced by immunoSEQ multiplex PCR, yet TCRdb's version contains in-frame clones alone and is incomplete. The sample holds about 120,000 clones, roughly 70% seen once. The chain employs TRBV9 and TRBJ2-3, with D maybe TRBD2 (6 bases). The TCR comes from a woman aged 40 to 55 in good health and CMV-seropositive. What was sequenced was PBMCs. The chain's CDR3 is CASSVAAGLDTQYF. The CDR3 region has the DNA TGTGCCAGCAGCGTAGCGGCGGGGCTAGATACGCAGTATTTT. The full variable domain, in which reference TRBV9 and TRBJ2-3 provide the parts outside the CDR3, is DSGVTQTPKHLITATGQRVTLRCSPRSGDLSVYWYQQSLDQGLQFLIQYYNGEERAKGNILERFSAQQFPDLHSELNLSSLELGDSALYFCASSVAAGLDTQYFGPGTRLTVL.